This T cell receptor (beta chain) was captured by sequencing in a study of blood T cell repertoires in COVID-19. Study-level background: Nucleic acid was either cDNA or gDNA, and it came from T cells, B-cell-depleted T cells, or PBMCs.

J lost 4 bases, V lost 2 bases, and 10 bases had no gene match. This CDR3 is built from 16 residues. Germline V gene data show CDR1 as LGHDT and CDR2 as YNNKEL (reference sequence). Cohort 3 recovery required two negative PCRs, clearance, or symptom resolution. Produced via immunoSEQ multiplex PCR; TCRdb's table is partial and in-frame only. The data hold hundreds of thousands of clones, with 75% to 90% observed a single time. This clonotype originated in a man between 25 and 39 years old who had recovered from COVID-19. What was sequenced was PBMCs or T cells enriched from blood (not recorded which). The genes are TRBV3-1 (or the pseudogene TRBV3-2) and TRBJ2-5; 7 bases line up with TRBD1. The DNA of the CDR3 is TGTGCCAGCAGCCAAAGGAGACAGGGTGTGAGAGAGACCCAGTACTTC. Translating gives CASSQRRQGVRETQYF.